This T cell receptor beta chain comes out of a study of T-cell memory formation after mild COVID-19. Study conclusions and caveats: Several responding clones turned up in pre-infection memory, indicating that cross-reactive memory may have taken part.

MiXCR, run by TCRdb on the 5' RACE reads, gives a single entry per CDR3 protein. Of approximately 490,000 distinct CDR3 sequences in the sample, over 20% were seen once. CDR1 and CDR2 (germline): SGHRS, YFSETQ. The trim removed 4 bases at V and 2 bases at J, leaving 7 bases unmatched. The CDR3 has 16 amino acids. This clonotype was counted ten times or more. Its antigen remains unknown. The TCR originated in an adult woman who had mild COVID-19 (a few samples of this study predate the infection). Cell type and time point are not known. Sequenced input: PBMCs or a T cell subset sorted from them (not recorded which). The chain uses TRBV5-1 and TRBJ2-3; 10 nucleotides agree with TRBD1. DNA of the CDR3: TGCGCCAGCAGCGAATTGGGACAGGGGAACACAGATACGCAGTATTTT. Its protein is CASSELGQGNTDTQYF.